These 15 T cell receptor beta chains came from one sample sequenced in a study of B cell selection in AIRE deficiency. Sorting defined conventional CD4 T cells as CD4+CD127+. Profiling relied on immunoSEQ multiplex PCR, and the TCRdb table lists in-frame clones only, not all of them. Seen here are roughly 23,000 clones, roughly 97% observed once, and the top ten hold 0.17%. The sample taken for sequencing was conventional CD4+ T cells sorted from PBMCs. These receptors were obtained from a human donor with AIRE deficiency.

The J gene is TRBJ1-5, the V gene TRBV12-5; the match to TRBD1 covers 8 bases. Germline V gives CDR1 LGHNT, CDR2 FRNRAP. The CDR3 covers 16 residues. V lost 6 bases and J lost 6; bases outside the gene matches: 13. The CDR3 reads CASGPGTGVLSQPQHF. CDR3 nucleotides: TGTGCTAGTGGCCCCGGGACAGGCGTCCTCAGTCAGCCCCAGCATTTT.

The chain links TRBV5-1 to TRBJ2-7, with 9 positions matching TRBD2. This CDR3 contains 16 residues. V dropped 4 bases and J dropped 2; count of bases not matched to a gene: 10. Germline assignment: CDR1 SGHRS and CDR2 YFSETQ. CDR3 DNA: TGCGCCAGCAGCACGGCTAGCGGGATGGGGCCCTACGAGCAGTACTTC. Its translation is CASSTASGMGPYEQYF.

The CDR3: CASSPRRGMPNTGELFF. CDR3 coding DNA: TGCGCCAGCAGCCCGCGGCGGGGGATGCCGAACACCGGGGAGCTGTTTTTT. The chain couples TRBV5-1 to TRBJ2-2; 7 bases fit TRBD2. V was pared by 4 bases and J by 0 bases, with 9 bases of the junction left unmatched. Germline V gives CDR1 SGHRS, CDR2 YFSETQ. The CDR3 runs 17 residues.

The V and J genes are TRBV6-5 and TRBJ1-5; D may be TRBD1 (5 bases). V was pared by 5 bases and J by 4 bases, with 12 bases between. CDR3 size: 14 residues. CDR1 is MNHEY and CDR2 is SVGAGI in the germline V gene. The CDR3 sequence: CASSPPGGNQPQHF. As DNA, the CDR3 is TGTGCCAGCAGTCCTCCGGGGGGGAATCAGCCCCAGCATTTT.

This chain links TRBV30 with TRBJ2-2, with D perhaps TRBD1 (5 bases). V dropped 5 bases and J dropped 0 bases, with 19 bases sitting between them. The germline V gene has CDR1 GTSNPN and CDR2 SVGIG (reference sequence). The CDR3 runs 17 residues. The CDR3 DNA follows: TGTGCCTGGGGGGCTGACCGGGTGCCTACGAACACCGGGGAGCTGTTTTTT. Encoded protein: CAWGADRVPTNTGELFF.

J is TRBJ1-1 and V is TRBV4-3; TRBD1 is a possible D gene (5 bases). The length of the CDR3 is 17 residues. Germline values: CDR1 LGHNA, CDR2 YSLEER. V was shortened by 1 base and J by 1 base, with 16 bases between the two germline ends. This CDR3 reads CASSQVGGRRTNTEAFF. The CDR3 nucleotides are TGCGCCAGCAGCCAAGTTGGGGGTCGACGAACGAACACTGAAGCTTTCTTT.

The chain uses TRBV6-1 and TRBJ1-2, with D possibly TRBD1 on 5 matching bases. CDR3 length: 14 residues. CDR1 is MNHNS, CDR2 SASEGT, per germline. The germline V and J ends were trimmed by 0 bases and 4 bases, with 9 bases remaining between them. The DNA of the CDR3 is TGTGCCAGCAGTGAAGCGCGGGGGATCTATGGCTACACCTTC. Translated, it gives CASSEARGIYGYTF.

This chain joins TRBV4-1 and TRBJ1-2; 9 bases are a match to TRBD1. J was trimmed by 8 bases and V by 3 bases; bases with no gene match: 7. The CDR3 extends over 14 amino acids. Germline V gene data show CDR1 as MGHRA and CDR2 as YSYEKL. CDR3 region: CASSQDTGGRGYTF. The CDR3 DNA reads as TGCGCCAGCAGCCAGGATACAGGGGGCCGGGGCTACACCTTC.

The table lists this clone with a count of one. This chain joins TRBV10-3 and TRBJ1-6; D is perhaps TRBD1 (5 bases). Germline V gene data show CDR1 as ENHRY and CDR2 as SYGVKD. There are 14 residues in the CDR3. Deletions cut 7 bases from V and 2 bases from J, with 9 bases between. The CDR3 nucleotides are TGTGCCATCACTACGGGGGCCTATAATTCACCCCTCCACTTT. This gives the protein CAITTGAYNSPLHF.

The chain is built from TRBV4-3 and TRBJ2-7; D gene uncertain. The CDR3 runs to 14 residues. V dropped 0 bases and J dropped 0 bases, with 6 bases sitting between them. Germline CDR1 is LGHNA and CDR2 is YSLEER. The CDR3 is CASSQESPSYEQYF. CDR3 nucleotide sequence: TGCGCCAGCAGCCAAGAATCGCCCTCCTACGAGCAGTACTTC.

The chain uses TRBV28 and TRBJ2-1; TRBD2 is a possible D gene (5 bases). The CDR3 is 14 amino acids. Looked up from germline, CDR1 is MDHEN and CDR2 is SYDVKM. V gave up 3 bases and J gave up 6 bases, with 12 bases separating them. Here the CDR3 reads CASSFRSLANEQFF. CDR3 sequence (DNA): TGTGCCAGCAGTTTTCGGTCGCTAGCCAATGAGCAGTTCTTC.

V usage is TRBV9 and J usage is TRBJ2-1; 9 nucleotides match TRBD2. The CDR3 is 20 amino acids. The trim removed 0 bases at V and 6 bases at J, leaving 19 bases unmatched. CDR1 and CDR2 from the germline V gene are SGDLS and YYNGEE. CDR3 region: CASSVDLPLGFSGSSNEQFF. The CDR3 bases are TGTGCCAGCAGCGTAGATCTCCCCCTAGGGTTTAGCGGGAGTTCCAATGAGCAGTTCTTC.

This chain connects TRBV18 to TRBJ2-1, with 7 bases lining up with TRBD2. CDR3 length equals 20 residues. V lost 6 bases to trimming and J lost 6 bases; unmatched junction nucleotides: 26. Germline V gene sequence: CDR1 KGHSH, CDR2 LQKENI. The CDR3 loop is CASSSTNPTSPRAGVNEQFF. The CDR3 bases are TGTGCCAGCTCCTCCACGAACCCGACTAGCCCACGGGCGGGAGTCAATGAGCAGTTCTTC.

The chain recombines TRBV7-9 with TRBJ2-5; the D gene is possibly TRBD2 (6 bases). V lost 6 bases and J lost 4, with 12 bases in between. CDR1 and CDR2 from the germline V gene are SEHNR and FQNEAQ (reference sequence). The CDR3 is made up of 13 amino acids. This chain's CDR3 is CASSMGLGETQYF. The DNA for the CDR3 is TGTGCCAGCAGTATGGGACTCGGAGAGACCCAGTACTTC.

V gene TRBV28 combines with J gene TRBJ1-2; a weak D match, TRBD1 (5 bases). Germline loops: CDR1 MDHEN, CDR2 SYDVKM. V lost 3 bases to trimming and J lost 4 bases, with 15 bases between them. The CDR3 has 15 amino acids. In DNA form, the CDR3 reads TGTGCCAGCAGTTTTTCCAATCGGGGGGGCTATGGCTACACCTTC. It encodes CASSFSNRGGYGYTF.